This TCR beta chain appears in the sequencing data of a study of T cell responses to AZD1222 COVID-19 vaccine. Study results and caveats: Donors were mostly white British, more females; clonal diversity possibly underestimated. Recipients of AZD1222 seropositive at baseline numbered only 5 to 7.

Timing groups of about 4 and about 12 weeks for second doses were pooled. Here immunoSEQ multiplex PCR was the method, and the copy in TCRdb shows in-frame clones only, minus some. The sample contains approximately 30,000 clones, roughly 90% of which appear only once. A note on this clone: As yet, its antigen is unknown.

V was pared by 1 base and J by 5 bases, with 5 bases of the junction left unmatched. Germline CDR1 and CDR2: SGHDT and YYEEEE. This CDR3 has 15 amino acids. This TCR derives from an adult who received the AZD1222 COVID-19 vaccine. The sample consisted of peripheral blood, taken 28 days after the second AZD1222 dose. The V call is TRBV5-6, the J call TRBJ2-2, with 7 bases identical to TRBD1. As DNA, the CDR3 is TGTGCCAGCAGCTTGTTTAGGGGGCGAACCGGGGAGCTGTTTTTT. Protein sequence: CASSLFRGRTGELFF. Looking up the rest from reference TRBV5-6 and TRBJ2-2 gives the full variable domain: DAGVTQSPTHLIKTRGQQVTLRCSPKSGHDTVSWYQQALGQGPQFIFQYYEEEERQRGNFPDRFSGHQFPNYSSELNVNALLLGDSALYLCASSLFRGRTGELFFGEGSRLTVL.